The clone carrying this TCR beta chain appeared a single time. Its target is unknown. Germline is not matched at one junction end, which may reflect a read error. This sample is part of a study of siplizumab effects on memory and regulatory T cells. Each sample had roughly 10^5 TCR templates assayed. Only in-frame clones appear in the TCRdb table, and some are missing; sequencing was by immunoSEQ multiplex PCR. Of 65,000 to 85,000 clones listed, 93% are singletons. Study-wide findings and caveats: Siplizumab led to significantly less abundant alloreactive sequences that could be traced back to unstimulated CD4+ memory cells. The naive T cell population seemed more diverse than memory cells and seemed a major contributor to the alloresponse. Among mappable alloreactive CD4+ clones, the Treg-derived fraction averaged approximately 73% with siplizumab versus 25% to 30% in controls.

Germline V CDR1 and CDR2: MNHNS, SASEGT. CDR3 length: 11 residues. The V call is TRBV6-1, the J call TRBJ2-7; D could derive from TRBD1 or TRBD2 (5 bases each). Sample: CD8+ T cells sorted from blood. This clonotype was sampled from a human donor in good health. The CDR3 bases are TGTGCCAGCAGTGAGGACCGGGACCAGCACTTC. This encodes CASSEDRDQHF.